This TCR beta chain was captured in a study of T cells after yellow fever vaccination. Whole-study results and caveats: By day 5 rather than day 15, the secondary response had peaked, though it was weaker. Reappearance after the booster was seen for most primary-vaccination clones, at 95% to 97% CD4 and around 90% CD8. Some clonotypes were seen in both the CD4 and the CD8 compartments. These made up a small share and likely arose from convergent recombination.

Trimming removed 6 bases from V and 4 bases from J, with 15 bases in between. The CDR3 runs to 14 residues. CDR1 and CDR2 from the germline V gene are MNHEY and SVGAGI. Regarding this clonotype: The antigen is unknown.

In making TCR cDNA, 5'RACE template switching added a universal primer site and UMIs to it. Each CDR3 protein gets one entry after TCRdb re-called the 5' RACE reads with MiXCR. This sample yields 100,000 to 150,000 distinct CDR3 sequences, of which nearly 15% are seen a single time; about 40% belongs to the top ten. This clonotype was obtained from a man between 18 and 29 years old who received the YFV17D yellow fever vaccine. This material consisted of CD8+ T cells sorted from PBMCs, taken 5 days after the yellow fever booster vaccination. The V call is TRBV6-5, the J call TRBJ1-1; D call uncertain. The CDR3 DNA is TGTGCCAGCAGCCGAACAGCCGAGGGCACTGAAGCTTTCTTT. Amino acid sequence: CASSRTAEGTEAFF.